This passage covers 24 T cell receptor beta chains from one sample sequenced in a study of molecular identifiers for immune sequencing clone quantification. Via MiXCR, TCRdb re-called the PCR reads, giving one row per CDR3 protein. The data contain about 630,000 distinct CDR3 sequences, about 25% of them singletons. The sample was naive CD8+ T cells from blood, with Jurkat cell RNA spiked in. Regarding subset: FACS-sorted CD8+CD4-CCR7+CD45RA+ naive T cells. The receptor set was obtained from a human donor in good health. Some libraries in this study had Jurkat cell RNA spiked in.

The chain carries TRBV27 and TRBJ2-5; D remains unclear. The germline V gene encodes CDR1 MNHEY and CDR2 SMNVEV (reference sequence). Trimming stripped 7 bases from V and 5 bases from J, with 8 bases between. This CDR3 has 11 amino acids. CDR3 coding DNA: TGTGCCAGCACCGTCGGGGAGACCCAGTACTTC. This codes for CASTVGETQYF.

This clonotype was recorded at least ten times. The J gene is TRBJ1-1, the V gene TRBV9; D might be TRBD1 (6 bases). V was shortened by 3 bases and J by 4 bases, with 16 bases between the two germline ends. Per germline, CDR1 SGDLS and CDR2 YYNGEE. This CDR3 region has 15 residues. The CDR3 is CASSAAPQGTTEAFF. The CDR3 DNA follows: TGTGCCAGCAGCGCAGCCCCACAGGGTACCACTGAAGCTTTCTTT.

This clonotype was counted many times. The chain couples TRBV7-9 to TRBJ2-5; 10 bases fit TRBD2. The J segment lost 2 bases and the V segment lost 2 bases, leaving 5 bases of the junction unmatched. CDR1 and CDR2 from the germline V gene are SEHNR and FQNEAQ (reference sequence). This CDR3 has 16 amino acids. The DNA of the CDR3 is TGTGCCAGCAGCTTAAGCCTAGCGGGAGAACAAGAGACCCAGTACTTC. The encoded protein is CASSLSLAGEQETQYF.

The rearrangement links TRBV13 to TRBJ2-7; D assignment may be TRBD1 or TRBD2 (6 bases each). V was cut by 5 bases and J by 3 bases, with 17 bases left in between. The CDR3 is 15 amino acids. CDR1 is PRHDT, CDR2 FYEKMQ, per germline (reference sequence). For the CDR3, the DNA is TGTGCCAGCAGCCCCCAGCAGGGGACTGACTACGAGCAGTACTTC. It codes for CASSPQQGTDYEQYF.

This clonotype was observed many times. V usage is TRBV5-1 and J usage is TRBJ2-5, with TRBD2 matching 7 bases. CDR1 SGHRS and CDR2 YFSETQ come from the germline V gene. This CDR3 is built from 16 residues. V lost 3 bases, J lost 0 bases, and 8 bases stayed unmatched. DNA of the CDR3: TGCGCCAGCAGCTCTTTACCACGGGGGGACCAAGAGACCCAGTACTTC. Amino acid sequence: CASSSLPRGDQETQYF.

This clonotype has at least ten counts. This chain connects TRBV20-1 to TRBJ2-2, with 7 nucleotides matching TRBD1. The germline CDR1 and CDR2 sequences are DFQATT and SNEGSKA (reference sequence). The CDR3 extends over 13 amino acids. V gave up 5 bases and J gave up 2 bases; unmatched junction bases: 2. Here the CDR3 reads CSAWDRNTGELFF. CDR3 DNA: TGCAGTGCTTGGGACAGAAACACCGGGGAGCTGTTTTTT.

Worth noting for this clonotype: At one end the junction does not follow the germline gene, possibly because of a read error. The chain recombines TRBV6-2 or TRBV6-3 with TRBJ2-7; the match to TRBD1 covers 9 bases. The CDR3 contains 15 residues. Looked up from germline, CDR1 is MNHEY and CDR2 is SVGEGT. The CDR3 coding sequence is TGTGCCAGCAGTAACTCGAAGGACAGGGGCTACGAGCAGTACTTC. Translating it yields CASSNSKDRGYEQYF.

This clonotype was seen repeatedly, ten times or more. The chain recombines TRBV7-2 with TRBJ2-3; 9 bases agree with TRBD2. V dropped 1 base and J dropped 2; count of bases not matched to a gene: 4. The CDR3 runs 16 residues. CDR1 is SGHTA and CDR2 is FQGNSA in the germline V gene. The CDR3 DNA reads TGTGCCAGCAGCTTAGTAGCGGGGGCCATCACAGATACGCAGTATTTT. This sequence encodes CASSLVAGAITDTQYF.

The sample holds many counts of this clonotype. The junction and the germline gene differ at one end; a read error may be behind it. The chain has TRBV6-5 and TRBJ1-4; tentative D call: TRBD1 (6 bases). The CDR3 spans 15 residues. Per the germline V gene, CDR1 is MNHEY and CDR2 is SVGAGI. The CDR3, as DNA: TGTGCCAGCAGTCCCAGGGGAGGAATTAATGACAAACTGTTTTTT. Translated, it gives CASSPRGGINDKLFF.

Comment on this clonotype: This may arise from a read error, as a much more abundant clone is one base away. The chain is built from TRBV7-6 and TRBJ1-1, with a tentative D call TRBD1 (5 bases). The CDR3 sequence is 16 residues long. Deletions cut 6 bases from V and 0 bases from J, with 17 bases between. The V gene's germline CDR1 is SGHVS and CDR2 FNYEAQ. CDR3 nucleotides: TGTGCCAGCAGGCCCGCGTCGGACATCATGAACACTGAAGCTTTCTTT. This translates into CASRPASDIMNTEAFF.

This clonotype showed up many times. V is TRBV9 and J is TRBJ2-5, with 7 bases aligning to TRBD1. The CDR3 is 17 residues long. Germline values: CDR1 SGDLS, CDR2 YYNGEE. V shed 0 bases, J shed 1 base, and the junction held 9 bases outside the gene matches. The DNA for the CDR3 is TGTGCCAGCAGCGTAGGACAGGGAACGGCTGCCCAAGAGACCCAGTACTTC. It specifies CASSVGQGTAAQETQYF.

Concerning this clonotype: This clone may be a read error of a much larger clone one base away. Because the CDR3's place on the DNA is in doubt, the DNA is left out and the CDR3 is given as listed by TCRdb. This sequence joins TRBV28 and TRBJ2-7; the table calls TRBD2, which could not be checked here. The CDR3 contains 15 residues when both ends are counted. The V gene's germline CDR1 is MDHEN and CDR2 SYDVKM. The CDR3 sequence: CASSLERDPSYEQYF.

This clonotype has a handful of counts. The gene calls are TRBV6-1 and TRBJ2-2; D remains unclear. V gave up 4 bases and J gave up 7 bases, with 4 bases separating them. The CDR3 has 11 residues. Looked up from germline, CDR1 is MNHNS and CDR2 is SASEGT. CDR3 nucleotide sequence: TGTGCCAGCAGTGCGGTCGGGGAGCTGTTTTTT. Its protein product is CASSAVGELFF.

In this sample, this clonotype turned up a few times. This rearrangement joins TRBV9 to TRBJ2-2; a possible D gene is TRBD1 (6 bases). Per the germline V gene, CDR1 is SGDLS and CDR2 is YYNGEE. Trimming removed 4 bases at V and 4 bases at J, with 14 bases between. The CDR3 is 15 amino acids. CDR3 sequence (DNA): TGTGCCAGCAGCCCCCGACAGGCAGGCACCGGGGAGCTGTTTTTT. Amino acids: CASSPRQAGTGELFF.

In this sample, this clonotype turned up a few times. The V and J genes are TRBV2 and TRBJ2-4; 12 nucleotides match TRBD2. Per germline, CDR1 SNHLY and CDR2 FYNNEI. The CDR3 is 20 amino acids. Trimming took 2 bases from V and 0 from J; bases not matched to a gene: 11. The CDR3 DNA follows: TGTGCCAGCAGTGAACTCCGGACTAGCGGGGACCCCTTAGCCAAAAACATTCAGTACTTC. This sequence encodes CASSELRTSGDPLAKNIQYF.

With respect to this clonotype: The CDR3 does not close with the conserved phenylalanine or tryptophan, likely indicating a read error. CDR3 DNA: TGCGCCAGCCGCGGGGACAGGTCTGATACGCAGTATTCT. Its protein is CASRGDRSDTQYS. The rearrangement uses TRBV5-1 and TRBJ2-3, with 8 bases lining up with TRBD1. Germline CDR1 SGHRS, CDR2 YFSETQ. V trimming: 7 bases; J trimming: 6 bases; junction bases outside the gene matches: 7. This CDR3 region has 13 residues.

In regard to this clonotype: At one end the junction does not follow the germline gene, possibly because of a read error. V is TRBV7-2 and J is TRBJ2-3; 12 bases match TRBD2. The CDR3 totals 18 residues. Germline values: CDR1 SGHTA, CDR2 FQGNSA. The DNA for the CDR3 is TGTGCCAGCAGCTTAAGTCTAGCGGGGGGGCCGGGGATAGATACGCAGCGTTTT. As protein: CASSLSLAGGPGIDTQRF.

There are a few counts of this clonotype. Here the CDR3 reads CASSAPSSGANVLTF. The CDR3 DNA reads as TGTGCCAGCAGCGCCCCCAGTTCTGGGGCCAACGTCCTGACTTTC. The chain combines TRBV7-9 with TRBJ2-6, with D uncertain. The CDR3 loop spans 15 amino acids. The V end lost 5 bases, the J end lost 1 base, and 9 bases lay between the germline ends. Germline V gives CDR1 SEHNR, CDR2 FQNEAQ (reference sequence).

Concerning this clonotype itself: With a much larger clone just one base away, this may be a read error. CDR3 DNA: TGTGCCAGCAGCGCAGGGGCGAGGACTCTGTACTTC. Its translation is CASSAGARTLYF. This chain joins TRBV7-9 and TRBJ2-4; D is possibly TRBD1 (6 bases). This CDR3 spans 12 amino acids. CDR1 SEHNR and CDR2 FQNEAQ come from the germline V gene (reference sequence). The germline V and J ends were trimmed by 5 bases and 15 bases, with 17 bases remaining between them.

The chain is built from TRBV4-1 and TRBJ2-7, with D uncertain. The CDR3 totals 12 residues. Trimming pared 6 bases from V and 6 bases from J, leaving 12 bases between. Germline lookup yields CDR1 MGHRA and CDR2 YSYEKL. CDR3 coding DNA: TGCGCCAGCAGTCCAAACCCTCTCGAGCAGTACTTC. This translates into CASSPNPLEQYF.

This clonotype was counted only a few times. The chain is built from TRBV19 and TRBJ1-5, with D unclear. Per the germline V gene, CDR1 is LNHDA and CDR2 is SQIVND (reference sequence). The V end was cut by 3 bases, the J end by 0 bases, with 15 bases between. The CDR3 is made up of 17 amino acids. As DNA, the CDR3 is TGTGCCAGTAGTATTGAGGTTTCCATCCCTAGCAATCAGCCCCAGCATTTT. It yields the protein CASSIEVSIPSNQPQHF.

For this clonotype: A much larger clone lies a single base off, so this may be a read error. The chain combines TRBV20-1 with TRBJ2-7; D may be TRBD1 or TRBD2 (5 bases each). The V gene lost 6 bases and the J gene lost 2 bases, with 8 bases spanning the gap. The CDR3 has 11 amino acids. The germline gives CDR1 DFQATT, CDR2 SNEGSKA (reference sequence). Here the CDR3 DNA reads TGCAGTGCGAGGGGTACCTACGAGCAGTACTTC. Translated: CSARGTYEQYF.

This clonotype came up many times. The chain links TRBV7-3 to TRBJ2-1; unclear D gene. The CDR3 runs to 14 residues. Germline-derived CDR1 and CDR2 are SGHTA and FQGTGA. Trimming removed 0 bases from V and 9 bases from J, with 12 bases in between. CDR3 amino acids: CASSLTWGGSEQFF. The CDR3 DNA reads as TGTGCCAGCAGCTTAACGTGGGGTGGTAGTGAGCAGTTCTTC.

The chain is built from TRBV4-3 and TRBJ2-3; TRBD1 agrees at 8 bases. CDR3 length: 16 residues. The V and J ends lost 1 base and 1 base, in that order; junction bases with no gene match: 4. Germline CDR1 LGHNA, CDR2 YSLEER. CDR3 sequence: CASSQGTGRGTDTQYF. DNA of the CDR3: TGCGCCAGCAGCCAAGGGACAGGGCGAGGCACAGATACGCAGTATTTT.